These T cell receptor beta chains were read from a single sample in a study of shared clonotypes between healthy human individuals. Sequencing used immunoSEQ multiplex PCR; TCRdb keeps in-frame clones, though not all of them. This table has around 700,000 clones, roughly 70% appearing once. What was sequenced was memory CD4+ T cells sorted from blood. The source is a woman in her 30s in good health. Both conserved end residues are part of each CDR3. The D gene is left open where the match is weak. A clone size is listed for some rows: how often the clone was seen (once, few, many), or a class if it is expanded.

CDR3nt: TGTGCCAGCAGCTTAACCAGACTAGCGGCCTACACCGGGGAGCTGTTTTTT; CDR3aa: CASSLTRLAAYTGELFF; j_gene: TRBJ2-2; d_gene: TRBD2; v_gene: TRBV11-2; abundance: -
CDR3nt: TGTGCCAGCAGGTCCGGGACAGGGCGCGAGCAGTACTTC; CDR3aa: CASRSGTGREQYF; j_gene: TRBJ2-7; d_gene: TRBD1; v_gene: TRBV28; abundance: -
CDR3nt: TGTGCCAGCAGCCTCCTGGCAGGGGGTCTCGGTGGCTACACCTTC; CDR3aa: CASSLLAGGLGGYTF; j_gene: TRBJ1-2; d_gene: TRBD1; v_gene: TRBV14; abundance: -
CDR3nt: TGCGCCAGCAGCTGGGTTGACTCGAGCTCCTACAATGAGCAGTTCTTC; CDR3aa: CASSWVDSSSYNEQFF; j_gene: TRBJ2-1; d_gene: -; v_gene: TRBV5-1; abundance: -
CDR3nt: TGTGCCAGCAGGGAAGGGGAAAGCTCCTACAATGAGCAGTTCTTC; CDR3aa: CASREGESSYNEQFF; j_gene: TRBJ2-1; d_gene: -; v_gene: TRBV6-1; abundance: -
CDR3nt: TGTGCCAGCAGCACGGGACAGACATACAATGAGCAGTTCTTC; CDR3aa: CASSTGQTYNEQFF; j_gene: TRBJ2-1; d_gene: TRBD1; v_gene: TRBV5-8; abundance: -
CDR3nt: TGTGCCAGCAGCCCCCTCGAGGGGTGTGGTCAGCCCCAGCATTTT; CDR3aa: CASSPLEGCGQPQHF; j_gene: TRBJ1-5; d_gene: -; v_gene: TRBV21-1; abundance: many
CDR3nt: TGTGCCAGCAGCTCCCCGCCGAACACTGAAGCTTTCTTT; CDR3aa: CASSSPPNTEAFF; j_gene: TRBJ1-1; d_gene: -; v_gene: TRBV7-3; abundance: once
CDR3nt: TGTGCCAGCAGCCCCGGACTAGCGGGAGTGGCGGTATACGAGCAGTACTTC; CDR3aa: CASSPGLAGVAVYEQYF; j_gene: TRBJ2-7; d_gene: TRBD2; v_gene: TRBV5-6; abundance: once
CDR3nt: TGTGCCAGTAGTATGGTTGCGGAGACCTCCTACGAGCAGTACTTC; CDR3aa: CASSMVAETSYEQYF; j_gene: TRBJ2-7; d_gene: -; v_gene: TRBV19; abundance: -
CDR3nt: TGTGCCAGCAGCTTATCTCTAGCGGGAGTGGGCGAGCAGTACTTC; CDR3aa: CASSLSLAGVGEQYF; j_gene: TRBJ2-7; d_gene: TRBD2; v_gene: TRBV11-2; abundance: -
CDR3nt: TGTGCCAGCAGCGTAGATGTCGGCCAAGAGACCCAGTACTTC; CDR3aa: CASSVDVGQETQYF; j_gene: TRBJ2-5; d_gene: -; v_gene: TRBV9; abundance: -
CDR3nt: TGCGCCAGCAGCCCAACTAGCGGGCCTAACACCGGGGAGCTGTTTTTT; CDR3aa: CASSPTSGPNTGELFF; j_gene: TRBJ2-2; d_gene: TRBD2; v_gene: TRBV5-1; abundance: -
CDR3nt: TGTGCCAGCAGTTACCATCAGGGGCAACTAGCGGCCCACAATGAGCAGTTCTTC; CDR3aa: CASSYHQGQLAAHNEQFF; j_gene: TRBJ2-1; d_gene: TRBD2; v_gene: TRBV6-8; abundance: once
CDR3nt: TGTGCCTGGCGGGGCTTCAACACCGGGGAGCTGTTTTTT; CDR3aa: CAWRGFNTGELFF; j_gene: TRBJ2-2; d_gene: -; v_gene: TRBV30; abundance: -
CDR3nt: TGCGCCAGCAGTCCACTTACAGGGGACGAGCAGTTCTTC; CDR3aa: CASSPLTGDEQFF; j_gene: TRBJ2-1; d_gene: TRBD1; v_gene: TRBV10-1; abundance: -
CDR3nt: TGTGCCAGCAGCTTAGGTAGCGGCGGTGGAGAGACCCAGTACTTC; CDR3aa: CASSLGSGGGETQYF; j_gene: TRBJ2-5; d_gene: -; v_gene: TRBV11-2; abundance: -
CDR3nt: TGTGCCATCAGTGGAGGGAGCGATGGCTATGAGCAGTTCTTC; CDR3aa: CAISGGSDGYEQFF; j_gene: TRBJ2-1; d_gene: -; v_gene: TRBV10-3; abundance: -
CDR3nt: TGTGCCAGTACCGGACAGGCCAGAAGGCAGTACTTC; CDR3aa: CASTGQARRQYF; j_gene: TRBJ2-7; d_gene: TRBD1; v_gene: TRBV6-1; abundance: few
CDR3nt: TGTGCCAGTAAACAGAGAGTGGACACTGAAGCTTTCTTT; CDR3aa: CASKQRVDTEAFF; j_gene: TRBJ1-1; d_gene: -; v_gene: TRBV19; abundance: -
CDR3nt: TGTGCCAGCAGATTGGACAGCATGAACACCGGGGAGCTGTTTTTT; CDR3aa: CASRLDSMNTGELFF; j_gene: TRBJ2-2; d_gene: -; v_gene: TRBV6-6; abundance: -
CDR3nt: TGTGCCAGCAGCTCCAGCCGGGCCCCCTACGAGCAGTACTTC; CDR3aa: CASSSSRAPYEQYF; j_gene: TRBJ2-7; d_gene: -; v_gene: TRBV7-9; abundance: -
CDR3nt: TGCGCCAGCAGCTTAGGACAGGGGCCCGCGGATACGCAGTATTTT; CDR3aa: CASSLGQGPADTQYF; j_gene: TRBJ2-3; d_gene: TRBD1; v_gene: TRBV5-1; abundance: -
CDR3nt: TGTGCCGTCGGGCAGGCCGGTCAGCCCCAGCATTTT; CDR3aa: CAVGQAGQPQHF; j_gene: TRBJ1-5; d_gene: -; v_gene: TRBV27; abundance: -
CDR3nt: TGTGCCAGTAGGAGGGCCGCTGGAAACACCATATATTTT; CDR3aa: CASRRAAGNTIYF; j_gene: TRBJ1-3; d_gene: -; v_gene: TRBV19; abundance: -
CDR3nt: TGTGCCAGCAGGACACAGGGACTTAATGAAAAACTGTTTTTT; CDR3aa: CASRTQGLNEKLFF; j_gene: TRBJ1-4; d_gene: -; v_gene: TRBV2; abundance: -
CDR3nt: TGTGCCAGCAGCTTGACGGAAAACTATGGCTACACCTTC; CDR3aa: CASSLTENYGYTF; j_gene: TRBJ1-2; d_gene: -; v_gene: TRBV5-6; abundance: few
CDR3nt: TGTGCCAGCAGCTTGGAGCCCCTAGCAGGGCATGAGCAGTTCTTC; CDR3aa: CASSLEPLAGHEQFF; j_gene: TRBJ2-1; d_gene: -; v_gene: TRBV5-5; abundance: few
CDR3nt: TGTGCCAGCAGCCACCGGACAGGGGAGCAGCCCCAGCATTTT; CDR3aa: CASSHRTGEQPQHF; j_gene: TRBJ1-5; d_gene: TRBD1; v_gene: TRBV5-8; abundance: -
CDR3nt: TGTGCCAGCAGCTTAGACAGGGGCTATGAGCAGTTCTTC; CDR3aa: CASSLDRGYEQFF; j_gene: TRBJ2-1; d_gene: TRBD1; v_gene: TRBV7-3; abundance: few
CDR3nt: TGCGCCAGCACCTTGGGAGGGGGCTCCTACGAGCAGTACTTC; CDR3aa: CASTLGGGSYEQYF; j_gene: TRBJ2-7; d_gene: -; v_gene: TRBV5-1; abundance: -
CDR3nt: TGTGCCAGCAGTGAAGACAGGGGGCAAGCCTACGAGCAGTACTTC; CDR3aa: CASSEDRGQAYEQYF; j_gene: TRBJ2-7; d_gene: TRBD1; v_gene: TRBV25-1; abundance: -
CDR3nt: TGCGCCAGCAGCAGGGGACTAGCGGGGACCGGGGAGCTGTTTTTT; CDR3aa: CASSRGLAGTGELFF; j_gene: TRBJ2-2; d_gene: TRBD2; v_gene: TRBV4-1; abundance: many
CDR3nt: TGTGCCAGCAGTGAATCGAGGGGGAGTGAAGCTTTCTTT; CDR3aa: CASSESRGSEAFF; j_gene: TRBJ1-1; d_gene: -; v_gene: TRBV25-1; abundance: -
CDR3nt: TGTGCCAGCAGCCAACTTCTGGCGGGCCGCACAGATACGCAGTATTTT; CDR3aa: CASSQLLAGRTDTQYF; j_gene: TRBJ2-3; d_gene: -; v_gene: TRBV14; abundance: few
CDR3nt: TGCGCCAGCAGTGAGATCGGGGGAATCTACGAGCAGTACTTC; CDR3aa: CASSEIGGIYEQYF; j_gene: TRBJ2-7; d_gene: -; v_gene: TRBV10-2; abundance: once
CDR3nt: TGTGCCAGCAGCTTCGTAGCGGGAGCCTACAATGAGCAGTTCTTC; CDR3aa: CASSFVAGAYNEQFF; j_gene: TRBJ2-1; d_gene: TRBD2; v_gene: TRBV7-8; abundance: -
CDR3nt: TGTGCCAGCAGCCGGGAGCGGGGCACCGGGGAGCTGTTTTTT; CDR3aa: CASSRERGTGELFF; j_gene: TRBJ2-2; d_gene: TRBD2; v_gene: TRBV5-4; abundance: many
CDR3nt: TGTGCCAGCAGTTACGTTACGGGGGTAGGAAATGAGCAGTTCTTC; CDR3aa: CASSYVTGVGNEQFF; j_gene: TRBJ2-1; d_gene: -; v_gene: TRBV6-5; abundance: -
CDR3nt: TGCGCCAGCAGTGAGGACGCGCGAACAAAGAGGCCGTTC; CDR3aa: CASSEDARTKRPF; j_gene: TRBJ1-2; d_gene: -; v_gene: TRBV10-2; abundance: -
CDR3nt: TGTGCCAGCAGTTCGCCGGGACTAGGGGTGGATACGCAGTATTTT; CDR3aa: CASSSPGLGVDTQYF; j_gene: TRBJ2-3; d_gene: TRBD2; v_gene: TRBV5-4; abundance: -
CDR3nt: TGTGCCAGTAGTATCAGGGACAGGGTATCCGAGCAGTACTTC; CDR3aa: CASSIRDRVSEQYF; j_gene: TRBJ2-7; d_gene: TRBD1; v_gene: TRBV19; abundance: -
CDR3nt: TGTGCCAGCATCGGGGGCTCCAGGAGCTCCTACGAGCAGTACTTC; CDR3aa: CASIGGSRSSYEQYF; j_gene: TRBJ2-7; d_gene: -; v_gene: TRBV28; abundance: -
CDR3nt: TGCGCCTCTCGGGACCCGAGGACCGGGGAGCTGTTTTTT; CDR3aa: CASRDPRTGELFF; j_gene: TRBJ2-2; d_gene: -; v_gene: TRBV4-1; abundance: few
CDR3nt: TGTGCCAGCAGCCCATATTTAAGGGATGAGCAGTTCTTC; CDR3aa: CASSPYLRDEQFF; j_gene: TRBJ2-1; d_gene: -; v_gene: TRBV7-2; abundance: many
CDR3nt: TGTGCCAGCAGCCCACTACGTACTAGCGGGAGAAAGGTCGAGCAGTACTTC; CDR3aa: CASSPLRTSGRKVEQYF; j_gene: TRBJ2-7; d_gene: TRBD2; v_gene: TRBV11-2; abundance: -
CDR3nt: TGTGCCAGCTCACCACCGGGGGGCGGCACTGAAGCTTTCTTT; CDR3aa: CASSPPGGGTEAFF; j_gene: TRBJ1-1; d_gene: -; v_gene: TRBV18; abundance: -
CDR3nt: TGTGCCAGCAGTTACTCCGCCGGGAATGGCTACACCTTC; CDR3aa: CASSYSAGNGYTF; j_gene: TRBJ1-2; d_gene: -; v_gene: TRBV6-5; abundance: -
CDR3nt: TGTGCCAGCAGATTCACAGGGAGGCCCAATGAGCAGTTCTTC; CDR3aa: CASRFTGRPNEQFF; j_gene: TRBJ2-1; d_gene: -; v_gene: TRBV28; abundance: -
CDR3nt: TGTGCCAGCAGCCCCTCGACAGGGCTGCCCCAGCATTTT; CDR3aa: CASSPSTGLPQHF; j_gene: TRBJ1-5; d_gene: TRBD1; v_gene: TRBV14; abundance: -
CDR3nt: TGTGCCAGCACCCTAAAGGGGGTAACTGGAACTGAAGCTTTCTTT; CDR3aa: CASTLKGVTGTEAFF; j_gene: TRBJ1-1; d_gene: -; v_gene: TRBV2; abundance: -
CDR3nt: TGCGCCAGCACCCTAGACGGACTGGGCAACAATGAGCAGTTCTTC; CDR3aa: CASTLDGLGNNEQFF; j_gene: TRBJ2-1; d_gene: -; v_gene: TRBV10-2; abundance: few
CDR3nt: TGTGCCAGCAGCTTAGTTTCCGGGACGCAGAGTGAGCAGTACTTC; CDR3aa: CASSLVSGTQSEQYF; j_gene: TRBJ2-7; d_gene: -; v_gene: TRBV7-2; abundance: -
CDR3nt: TGCGCCAGCACACTGGAGGGTACCTACGAGCAGTACTTC; CDR3aa: CASTLEGTYEQYF; j_gene: TRBJ2-7; d_gene: -; v_gene: TRBV5-1; abundance: few
CDR3nt: TGTGCCAGCAGCCTGATGGGGCTAGCGGGGACAGATACGCAGTATTTT; CDR3aa: CASSLMGLAGTDTQYF; j_gene: TRBJ2-3; d_gene: TRBD2; v_gene: TRBV7-2; abundance: once
CDR3nt: TGTGCCACCAGCAGAGATCGGGCCGAGACCCAGTACTTC; CDR3aa: CATSRDRAETQYF; j_gene: TRBJ2-5; d_gene: -; v_gene: TRBV15; abundance: -
CDR3nt: TGTGCCAGCAGATTACTCGGTTACGAGCAGTACTTC; CDR3aa: CASRLLGYEQYF; j_gene: TRBJ2-7; d_gene: -; v_gene: TRBV28; abundance: once
CDR3nt: TGTGCCTGTTGGACAGGGGGCAACGAAAAACTGTTTTTT; CDR3aa: CACWTGGNEKLFF; j_gene: TRBJ1-4; d_gene: TRBD1; v_gene: TRBV28; abundance: -
CDR3nt: TGTGCCAGCAGCACGACAGGGGGCTCCTACAATGAGCAGTTCTTC; CDR3aa: CASSTTGGSYNEQFF; j_gene: TRBJ2-1; d_gene: TRBD1; v_gene: TRBV11-2; abundance: -